This is a list of T cell receptor beta chains from one sample in a study of blood T cells in healthy people across ages. From the 5' RACE reads, TCRdb called clonotypes with MiXCR, one entry per CDR3 protein. The table has a few hundred thousand distinct CDR3 sequences, over 25% seen once; the top ten hold 3% to 4%. The sample was also linked to a second study, of T cells of mothers and their children.

What was sequenced was blood. These receptors all come from a boy between 2 and 10 years old in good health. CDR3s include the opening cysteine and the closing phenylalanine or tryptophan. A D gene is named only where the DNA matches it firmly. Size values are once, few and many counts, or a class for expanded clones, and some rows have none.

CDR3: CASLDSTQFTDTQYF; DNA: TGTGCCAGCCTGGACAGCACCCAGTTCACAGATACGCAGTATTTT; J: TRBJ2-3; size: -; D: -; V: TRBV6-2/TRBV6-3
CDR3: CASSQVVLAGAGDTQYF; DNA: TGCGCCAGCAGCCAAGTTGTTCTAGCGGGAGCGGGAGATACGCAGTATTTT; J: TRBJ2-3; size: -; D: TRBD2; V: TRBV4-1
CDR3: CASSLSRDEQFF; DNA: TGTGCCAGCAGTTTGAGTCGGGATGAGCAGTTCTTC; J: TRBJ2-1; size: -; D: -; V: TRBV12-3/TRBV12-4
CDR3: CASSQEDRNEQFF; DNA: TGTGCCAGCAGTCAGGAGGATCGCAATGAGCAGTTCTTC; J: TRBJ2-1; size: once; D: -; V: TRBV5-5
CDR3: CSVDGGIEDEKLFF; DNA: TGCAGCGTTGACGGGGGCATCGAGGATGAAAAACTGTTTTTT; J: TRBJ1-4; size: -; D: -; V: TRBV29-1
CDR3: CASSIGSQSNGYTF; DNA: TGTGCCAGTAGTATTGGTAGCCAGAGTAATGGCTACACCTTC; J: TRBJ1-2; size: -; D: -; V: TRBV19
CDR3: CASSFGLAGVGYEQYF; DNA: TGTGCCAGCAGCTTCGGACTAGCGGGGGTCGGCTACGAGCAGTACTTC; J: TRBJ2-7; size: -; D: TRBD2; V: TRBV7-8
CDR3: CASSLALARAPDTQYF; DNA: TGCGCCAGCAGCTTGGCCCTAGCCAGGGCCCCAGATACGCAGTATTTT; J: TRBJ2-3; size: few; D: -; V: TRBV5-1
CDR3: CSVEVSRGGDYGYTF; DNA: TGCAGCGTTGAAGTCTCCAGAGGGGGGGACTATGGCTACACCTTC; J: TRBJ1-2; size: -; D: -; V: TRBV29-1
CDR3: CASSVSSHEQYF; DNA: TGTGCCAGCAGTGTCTCCTCCCACGAGCAGTACTTC; J: TRBJ2-7; size: few; D: -; V: TRBV6-1
CDR3: CASSLVGAAGAVDTQYF; DNA: TGTGCCAGCAGCTTAGTAGGGGCGGCGGGAGCGGTAGATACGCAGTATTTT; J: TRBJ2-3; size: -; D: TRBD2; V: TRBV7-2
CDR3: CAWSVVGHEQYF; DNA: TGTGCCTGGAGTGTAGTGGGTCACGAGCAGTACTTC; J: TRBJ2-7; size: -; D: -; V: TRBV30
CDR3: CAASPGQGFSGELFF; DNA: TGTGCCGCCTCCCCGGGGCAGGGGTTCTCGGGGGAGCTGTTTTTT; J: TRBJ2-2; size: few; D: -; V: TRBV15
CDR3: CASSPHAAKYRVSGANVLTF; DNA: TGTGCCAGCAGTCCCCATGCCGCAAAATACAGGGTGTCTGGGGCCAACGTCCTGACTTTC; J: TRBJ2-6; size: -; D: -; V: TRBV6-2/TRBV6-3
CDR3: CASSESLGALYNEQFF; DNA: TGTGCCAGCAGTGAATCCCTAGGAGCGCTCTACAATGAGCAGTTCTTC; J: TRBJ2-1; size: -; D: -; V: TRBV6-1
CDR3: CASSQVGDQPQHF; DNA: TGCGCCAGCAGCCAAGTGGGGGATCAGCCCCAGCATTTT; J: TRBJ1-5; size: -; D: -; V: TRBV4-1
CDR3: CASPLGGVYEQYF; DNA: TGTGCCAGCCCACTGGGCGGGGTCTACGAGCAGTACTTC; J: TRBJ2-7; size: -; D: -; V: TRBV18
CDR3: CASSFSGRGGETQYF; DNA: TGTGCCAGCAGCTTTAGCGGGAGAGGGGGAGAGACCCAGTACTTC; J: TRBJ2-5; size: few; D: TRBD2; V: TRBV11-2
CDR3: CAITPGLGADTQYF; DNA: TGTGCCATCACCCCGGGTCTGGGGGCAGATACGCAGTATTTT; J: TRBJ2-3; size: -; D: -; V: TRBV10-3
CDR3: CASSRTRGSGETQYF; DNA: TGTGCCAGCAGTCGTACGCGAGGATCCGGGGAGACCCAGTACTTC; J: TRBJ2-5; size: few; D: -; V: TRBV6-5